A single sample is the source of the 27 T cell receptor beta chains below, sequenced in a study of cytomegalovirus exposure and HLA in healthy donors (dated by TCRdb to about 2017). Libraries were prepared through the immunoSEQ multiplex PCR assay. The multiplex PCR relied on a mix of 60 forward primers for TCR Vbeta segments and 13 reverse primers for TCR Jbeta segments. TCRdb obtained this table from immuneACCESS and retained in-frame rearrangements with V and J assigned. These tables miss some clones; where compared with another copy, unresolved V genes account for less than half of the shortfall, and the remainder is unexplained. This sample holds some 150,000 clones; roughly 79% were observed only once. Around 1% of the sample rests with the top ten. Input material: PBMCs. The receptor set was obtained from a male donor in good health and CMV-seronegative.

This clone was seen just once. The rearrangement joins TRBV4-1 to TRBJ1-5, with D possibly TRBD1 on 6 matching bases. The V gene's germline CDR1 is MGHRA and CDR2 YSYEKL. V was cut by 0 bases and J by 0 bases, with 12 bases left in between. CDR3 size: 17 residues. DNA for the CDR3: TGCGCCAGCAGCCAAGAACACGGACAGTATAGCAATCAGCCCCAGCATTTT. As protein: CASSQEHGQYSNQPQHF.

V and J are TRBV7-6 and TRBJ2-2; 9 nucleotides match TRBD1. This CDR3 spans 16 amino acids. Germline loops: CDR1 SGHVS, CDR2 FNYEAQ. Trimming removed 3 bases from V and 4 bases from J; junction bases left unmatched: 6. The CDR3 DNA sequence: TGTGCCAGCAGCTTTACACAGGGGGCTTCCACCGGGGAGCTGTTTTTT. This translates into CASSFTQGASTGELFF.

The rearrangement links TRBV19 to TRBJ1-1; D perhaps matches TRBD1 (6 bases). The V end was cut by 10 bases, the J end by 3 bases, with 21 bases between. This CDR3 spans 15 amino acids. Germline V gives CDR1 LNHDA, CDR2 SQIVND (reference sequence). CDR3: CATTRSGGRYTEAFF. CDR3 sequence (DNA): TGTGCCACTACCCGTAGCGGGGGGCGATACACTGAAGCTTTCTTT.

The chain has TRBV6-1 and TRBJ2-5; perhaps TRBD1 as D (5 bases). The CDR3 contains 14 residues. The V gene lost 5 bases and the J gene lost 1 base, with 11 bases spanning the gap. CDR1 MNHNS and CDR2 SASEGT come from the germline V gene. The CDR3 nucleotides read TGTGCCAGCAGTTCTACAGGTCTCCAAGAGACCCAGTACTTC. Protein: CASSSTGLQETQYF.

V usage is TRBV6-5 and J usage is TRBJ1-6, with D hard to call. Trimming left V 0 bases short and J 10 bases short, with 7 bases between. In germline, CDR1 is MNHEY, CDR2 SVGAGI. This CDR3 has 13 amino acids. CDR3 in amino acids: CASSYSSQSPLHF. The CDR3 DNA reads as TGTGCCAGCAGTTACTCGAGTCAATCACCCCTCCACTTT.

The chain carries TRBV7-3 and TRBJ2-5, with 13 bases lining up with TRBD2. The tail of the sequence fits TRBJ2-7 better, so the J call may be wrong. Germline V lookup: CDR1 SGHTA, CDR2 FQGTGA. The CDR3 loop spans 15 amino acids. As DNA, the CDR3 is TGTGCCAGCAGCACTTGGACTAGCGGGAGCTACGAGCAGTACTTC. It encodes CASSTWTSGSYEQYF.

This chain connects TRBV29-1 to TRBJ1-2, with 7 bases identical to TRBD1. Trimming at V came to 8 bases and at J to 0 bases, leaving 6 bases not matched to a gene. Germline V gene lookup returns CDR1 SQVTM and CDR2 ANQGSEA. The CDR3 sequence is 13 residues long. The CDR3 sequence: CSMTGTANYGYTF. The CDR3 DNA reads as TGCAGCATGACCGGGACAGCTAACTATGGCTACACCTTC.

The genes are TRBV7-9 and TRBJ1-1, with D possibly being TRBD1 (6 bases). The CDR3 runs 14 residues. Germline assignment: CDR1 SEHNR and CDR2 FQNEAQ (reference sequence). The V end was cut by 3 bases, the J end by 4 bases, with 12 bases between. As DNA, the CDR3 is TGTGCCAGCAGCTTGAGCAGAGGGGGCACTGAAGCTTTCTTT. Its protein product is CASSLSRGGTEAFF.

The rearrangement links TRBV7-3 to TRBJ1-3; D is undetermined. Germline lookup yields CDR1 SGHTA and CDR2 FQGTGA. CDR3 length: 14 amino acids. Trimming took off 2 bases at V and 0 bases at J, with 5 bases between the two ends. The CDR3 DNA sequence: TGTGCCAGCAGCTTAGGCGGCTCTGGAAACACCATATATTTT. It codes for CASSLGGSGNTIYF.

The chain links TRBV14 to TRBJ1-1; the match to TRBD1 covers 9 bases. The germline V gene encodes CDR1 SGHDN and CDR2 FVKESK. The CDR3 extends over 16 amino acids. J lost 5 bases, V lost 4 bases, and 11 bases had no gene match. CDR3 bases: TGTGCCAGCAGCCCTTCATACAGGGGGCTGGGGACTGAAGCTTTCTTT. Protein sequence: CASSPSYRGLGTEAFF.

The CDR3 loop is CASRAGGAQHNEQFF. CDR3 DNA: TGTGCCAGCAGAGCCGGGGGGGCCCAACACAATGAGCAGTTCTTC. The rearrangement links TRBV6-5 to TRBJ2-1; 8 bases line up with TRBD2. The CDR3 sequence is 15 residues long. V dropped 6 bases and J dropped 5; count of bases not matched to a gene: 9. From germline, CDR1 is MNHEY and CDR2 SVGAGI.

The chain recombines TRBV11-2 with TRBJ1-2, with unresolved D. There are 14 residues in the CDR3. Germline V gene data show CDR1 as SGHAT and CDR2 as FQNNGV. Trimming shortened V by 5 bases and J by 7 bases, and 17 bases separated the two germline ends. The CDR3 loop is CASSTSPRSVGYTF. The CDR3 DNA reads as TGTGCCAGCAGCACTTCCCCCCGGTCGGTTGGCTACACCTTC.

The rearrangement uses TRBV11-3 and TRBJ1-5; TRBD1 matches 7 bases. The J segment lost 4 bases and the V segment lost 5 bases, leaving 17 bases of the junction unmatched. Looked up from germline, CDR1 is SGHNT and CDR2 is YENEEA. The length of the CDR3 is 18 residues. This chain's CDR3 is CASSPCRDRMKGNQPQHF. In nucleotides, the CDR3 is TGTGCCAGCAGCCCATGCCGGGACAGAATGAAGGGGAATCAGCCCCAGCATTTT.

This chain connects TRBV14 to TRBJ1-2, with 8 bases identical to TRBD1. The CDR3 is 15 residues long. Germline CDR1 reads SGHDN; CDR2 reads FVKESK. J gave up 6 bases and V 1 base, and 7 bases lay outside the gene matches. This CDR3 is CASSQVTGASDGYTF. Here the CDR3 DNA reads TGTGCCAGCAGCCAAGTGACAGGGGCATCGGATGGCTACACCTTC.

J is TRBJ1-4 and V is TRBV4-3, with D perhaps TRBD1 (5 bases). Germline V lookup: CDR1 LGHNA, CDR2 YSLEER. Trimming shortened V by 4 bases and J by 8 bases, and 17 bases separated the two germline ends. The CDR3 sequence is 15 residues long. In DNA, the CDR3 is TGCGCCAGCAGCCCCATACAAAGGGGAGGAGAAAAACTGTTTTTT. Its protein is CASSPIQRGGEKLFF.

The CDR3 spells CASSLAHRGPIEAFF. The CDR3 DNA follows: TGTGCCAGCAGCTTAGCGCACAGGGGGCCTATTGAAGCTTTCTTT. The genes are TRBV7-9 and TRBJ1-1; the match to TRBD1 covers 9 bases. V shed 0 bases and J 7 bases; nucleotides not matched to a gene: 6. Germline lookup yields CDR1 SEHNR and CDR2 FQNEAQ (reference sequence). The CDR3 length is 15 residues.

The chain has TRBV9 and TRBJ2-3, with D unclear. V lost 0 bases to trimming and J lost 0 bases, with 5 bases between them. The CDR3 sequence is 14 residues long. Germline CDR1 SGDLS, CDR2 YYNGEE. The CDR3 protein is CASSVGPSTDTQYF. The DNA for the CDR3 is TGTGCCAGCAGCGTAGGTCCTAGCACAGATACGCAGTATTTT.

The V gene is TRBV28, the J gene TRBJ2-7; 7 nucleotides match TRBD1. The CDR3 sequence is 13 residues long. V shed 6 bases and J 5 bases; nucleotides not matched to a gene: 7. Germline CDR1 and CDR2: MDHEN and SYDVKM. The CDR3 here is CASRQGVKNEQYF. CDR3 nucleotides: TGTGCCAGCAGGCAGGGGGTCAAGAACGAGCAGTACTTC.

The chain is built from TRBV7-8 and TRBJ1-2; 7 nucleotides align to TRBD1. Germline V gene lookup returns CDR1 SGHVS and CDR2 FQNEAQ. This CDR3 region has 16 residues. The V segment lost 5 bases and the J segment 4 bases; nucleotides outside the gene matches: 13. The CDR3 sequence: CASSLQPGQYGYGYTF. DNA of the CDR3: TGTGCCAGCAGCCTCCAACCGGGACAGTACGGCTATGGCTACACCTTC. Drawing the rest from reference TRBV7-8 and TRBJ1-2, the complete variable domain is GAGVSQSPRYKVAKRGQDVALRCDPISGHVSLFWYQQALGQGPEFLTYFQNEAQLDKSGLPSDRFFAERPEGSVSTLKIQRTQQEDSAVYLCASSLQPGQYGYGYTFGSGTRLTVV.

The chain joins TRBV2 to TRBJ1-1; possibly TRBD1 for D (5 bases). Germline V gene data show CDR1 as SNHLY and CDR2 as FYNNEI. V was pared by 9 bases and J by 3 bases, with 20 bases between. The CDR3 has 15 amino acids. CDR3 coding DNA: TGTGCCAGTTCTTCGTATTCAGGGATTTACACTGAAGCTTTCTTT. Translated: CASSSYSGIYTEAFF.

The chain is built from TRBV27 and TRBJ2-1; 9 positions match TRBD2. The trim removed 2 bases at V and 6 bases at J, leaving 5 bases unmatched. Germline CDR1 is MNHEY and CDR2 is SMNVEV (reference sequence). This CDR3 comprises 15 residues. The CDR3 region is CASSLQRGAGNEQFF. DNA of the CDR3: TGTGCCAGCAGTTTACAGCGGGGGGCGGGCAATGAGCAGTTCTTC.

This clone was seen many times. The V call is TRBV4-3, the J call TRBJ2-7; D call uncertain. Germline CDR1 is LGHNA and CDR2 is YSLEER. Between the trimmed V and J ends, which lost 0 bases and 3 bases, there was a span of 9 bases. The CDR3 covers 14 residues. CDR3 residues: CASSQEYIVYEQYF. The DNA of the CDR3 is TGCGCCAGCAGCCAAGAATACATTGTCTACGAGCAGTACTTC.

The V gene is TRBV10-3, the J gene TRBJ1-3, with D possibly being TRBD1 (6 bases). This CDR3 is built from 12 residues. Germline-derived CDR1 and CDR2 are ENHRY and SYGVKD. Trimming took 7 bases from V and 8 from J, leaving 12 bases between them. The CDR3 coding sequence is TGTGCCATCACGGCAGGGGCGGACACCATATATTTT. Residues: CAITAGADTIYF.

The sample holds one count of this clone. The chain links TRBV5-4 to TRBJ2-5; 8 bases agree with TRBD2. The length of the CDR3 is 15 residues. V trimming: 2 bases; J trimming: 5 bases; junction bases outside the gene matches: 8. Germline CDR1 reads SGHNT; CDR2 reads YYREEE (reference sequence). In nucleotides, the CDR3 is TGTGCCAGCAGCTTCGGGCCAGCGGGGGAGGAGACCCAGTACTTC. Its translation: CASSFGPAGEETQYF.

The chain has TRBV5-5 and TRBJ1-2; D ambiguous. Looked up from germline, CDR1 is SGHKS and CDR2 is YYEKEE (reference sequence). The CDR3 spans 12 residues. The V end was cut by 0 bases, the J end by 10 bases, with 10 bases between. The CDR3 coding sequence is TGTGCCAGCAGCTTGGAGCGTGTCTTCTACACCTTC. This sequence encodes CASSLERVFYTF.

CDR3 DNA: TGTGCCAGCAGCTCATATTCCGGGACAGGGGCATCCGAGCAGTACTTC. As protein: CASSSYSGTGASEQYF. The chain links TRBV5-4 to TRBJ2-7, with 10 bases that match TRBD1. The CDR3 has 16 amino acids. Germline CDR1 and CDR2: SGHNT and YYREEE (reference sequence). The V and J ends lost 3 bases and 6 bases, in that order; junction bases with no gene match: 12.

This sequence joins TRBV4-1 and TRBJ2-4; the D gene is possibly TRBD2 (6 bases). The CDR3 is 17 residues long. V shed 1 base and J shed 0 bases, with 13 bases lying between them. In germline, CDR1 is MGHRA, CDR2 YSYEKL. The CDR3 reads CASSQASGELAKNIQYF. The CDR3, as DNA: TGCGCCAGCAGCCAAGCCTCGGGGGAGCTAGCCAAAAACATTCAGTACTTC.